This T cell receptor (beta chain) was captured by sequencing in a study of identical twins. Study outcomes and limitations: Models predicted too little out-of-frame TCR alpha sharing in monozygotic twins. Excess sharing by twins proved weaker in beta out-of-frame sequences. In cord blood, abundant beta clonotypes had fewer insertions; memory showed no trend.

This clonotype was recorded many times. Its antigen is not identified. This CDR3 region has 15 residues. The germline CDR1 and CDR2 sequences are SGHRS and YFSETQ. V shed 0 bases, J shed 4 bases, and the junction held 2 bases outside the gene matches. TCRdb independently ran MiXCR on the 5' RACE reads; one entry per CDR3 protein. The sample holds hundreds of thousands of distinct CDR3 sequences, around 6% seen once. The rearrangement joins TRBV5-1 to TRBJ2-2; 8 nucleotides agree with TRBD1. The sequenced material came from naive T cells sorted from blood. The clonotype was recovered from a man younger than 35 in good health. CDR3: CASSLVQGVTGELFF. The CDR3 nucleotides read TGCGCCAGCAGCTTGGTACAGGGGGTCACCGGGGAGCTGTTTTTT.